This T cell receptor beta chain emerged from a study of CD8+ T cells in alopecia areata. Treatment described: oral pan-JAK inhibitor, 5-10 mg twice daily. Notes on the study in general: Having one nonresponder leaves uncertain how baseline CD8+ expansion relates to response. Many expanded lesional clones remained in scalp and blood on tofacitinib.

This clone came up once. Antigen unknown. With 2 bases removed from V and 4 bases from J, the gap between germline ends came to 11 bases. Germline V gene sequence: CDR1 MNHEY, CDR2 SVGAGI. The CDR3 is 14 amino acids. RNA was isolated and reverse transcribed to cDNA, the sequencing template. Only in-frame clones appear in the TCRdb table, and some are missing; sequencing was by immunoSEQ multiplex PCR. Of about 270,000 clones in the sample, roughly 60% were seen once. The gene calls are TRBV6-5 and TRBJ1-2, with D possibly being TRBD1 (6 bases). The TCR sequence derives from a human donor with alopecia areata. This specimen was CD4+ T cells sorted from blood, taken at approximately week 51, from a patient treated with tofacitinib. CDR3 protein: CASSYLGQVYGYTF. The CDR3, as DNA: TGTGCCAGCAGTTACCTGGGACAAGTCTATGGCTACACCTTC.